This T cell receptor beta chain was identified in a study of response to subunit inactivated influenza vaccine (dated by TCRdb to the late 2010s). General notes on the study: Deep quantitative profiling of the T cell receptor repertoire was used in the study to follow responses to a trivalent subunit inactivated influenza vaccine.

Overall results and qualifications from the work: The authors suggested that each seasonal influenza vaccination may recruit only a limited number of new T cells.

The CDR3 sequence holds 13 residues, the cysteine and phenylalanine included. Here the CDR3 DNA is all that survives: 39 bases in frame from base 1. V loses 1 base, J loses 4 bases, and the germline ends lie 7 bases apart. Libraries were prepared through RT-PCR. Instrument used: Illumina HiSeq 2500. The raw public data were reprocessed by TCRdb itself: fastp quality trimming at Q25, MiXCR clonotype calling, in-frame beta chains only. Rows are unified per CDR3 protein, each entry keeping the most common DNA and genes. This sample lists fewer than 650,000 distinct CDR3 sequences; roughly 13% were detected once. Of the sample, 13% is held by the ten largest clones. The sample's time point, from its label and the paper: 45 days after influenza vaccine administration. This clonotype was observed many times. Its antigen specificity is not known. Within one base of it there is no much larger clone, and no base qualities were kept.

This specimen was PBMCs from blood, taken 35 to 45 days after vaccination. This clonotype was obtained from a man aged 50 to 60 who received an inactivated influenza vaccine. Donor details come from another sample of the same person, matched by shared clones. The chain was built from TRBV12-3 or TRBV12-4 and TRBJ1-2, with no confident D gene call. The nucleotide sequence reads as follows: TGTGCCAGCAGTTTAGATCCAGCCTATGGCTACACCTTC. The resulting protein is CASSLDPAYGYTF.